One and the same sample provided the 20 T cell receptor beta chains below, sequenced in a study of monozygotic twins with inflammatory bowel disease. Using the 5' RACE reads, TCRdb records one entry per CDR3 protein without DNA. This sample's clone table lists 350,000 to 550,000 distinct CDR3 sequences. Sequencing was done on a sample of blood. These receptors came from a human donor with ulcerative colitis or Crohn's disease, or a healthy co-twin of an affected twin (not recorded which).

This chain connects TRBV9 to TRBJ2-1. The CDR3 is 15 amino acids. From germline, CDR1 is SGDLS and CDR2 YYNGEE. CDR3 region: CASSVASSSYNEQFF.

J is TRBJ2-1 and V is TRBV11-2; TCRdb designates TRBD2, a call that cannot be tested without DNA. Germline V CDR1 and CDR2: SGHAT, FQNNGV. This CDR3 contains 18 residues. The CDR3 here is CASSLWSSGSSGTNEQFF.

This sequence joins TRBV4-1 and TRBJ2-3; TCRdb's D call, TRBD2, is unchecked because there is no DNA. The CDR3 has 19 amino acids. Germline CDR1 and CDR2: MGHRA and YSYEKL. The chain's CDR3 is CASSQPDGTSGSEADTQYF.

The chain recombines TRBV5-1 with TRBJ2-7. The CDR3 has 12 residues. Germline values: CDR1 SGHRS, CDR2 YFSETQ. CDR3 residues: CASSLQLGEQYF.

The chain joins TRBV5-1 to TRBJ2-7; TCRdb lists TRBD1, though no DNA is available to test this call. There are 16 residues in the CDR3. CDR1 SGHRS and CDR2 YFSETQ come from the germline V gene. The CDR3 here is CASSPTTGLSSYEQYF. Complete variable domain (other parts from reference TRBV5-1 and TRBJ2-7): KAGVTQTPRYLIKTRGQQVTLSCSPISGHRSVSWYQQTPGQGLQFLFEYFSETQRNKGNFPGRFSGRQFSNSRSEMNVSTLELGDSALYLCASSPTTGLSSYEQYFGPGTRLTVT.

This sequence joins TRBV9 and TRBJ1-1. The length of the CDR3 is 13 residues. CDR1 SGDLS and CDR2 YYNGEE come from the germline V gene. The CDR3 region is CASSGRTNTEAFF.

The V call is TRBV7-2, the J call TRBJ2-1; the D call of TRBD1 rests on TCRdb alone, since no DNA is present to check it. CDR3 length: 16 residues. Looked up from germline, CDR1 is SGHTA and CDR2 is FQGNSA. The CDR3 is CASSLYPGHAYNEQFF.

CDR3 residues: CASSGPIRGPQHF. The genes are TRBV6-1 and TRBJ1-5. The CDR3 consists of 13 residues. CDR1 MNHNS and CDR2 SASEGT come from the germline V gene.

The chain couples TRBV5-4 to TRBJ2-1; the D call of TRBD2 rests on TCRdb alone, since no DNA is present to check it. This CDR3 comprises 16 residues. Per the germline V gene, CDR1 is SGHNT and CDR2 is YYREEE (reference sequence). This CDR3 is CASSLRLAGEGDEQFF.

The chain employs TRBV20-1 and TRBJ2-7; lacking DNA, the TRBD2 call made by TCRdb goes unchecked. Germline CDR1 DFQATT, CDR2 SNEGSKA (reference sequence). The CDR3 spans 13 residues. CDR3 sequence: CSAPTSGNYEQYF.

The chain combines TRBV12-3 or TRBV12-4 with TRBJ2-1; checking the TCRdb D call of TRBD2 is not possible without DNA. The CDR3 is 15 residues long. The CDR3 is CASSVRTSGINEQFF.

The CDR3 reads CSAYGQGGEQYF. This chain connects TRBV20-1 to TRBJ2-7; the D call of TRBD1 rests on TCRdb alone, since no DNA is present to check it. CDR3 length equals 12 residues. CDR1 is DFQATT and CDR2 is SNEGSKA in the germline V gene (reference sequence).

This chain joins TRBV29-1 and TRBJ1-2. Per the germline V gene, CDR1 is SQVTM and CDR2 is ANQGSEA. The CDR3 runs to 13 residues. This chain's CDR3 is CSVEIRGNYGYTF.

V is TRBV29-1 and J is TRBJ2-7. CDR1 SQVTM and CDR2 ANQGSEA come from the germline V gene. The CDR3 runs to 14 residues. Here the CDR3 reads CSVNGILSSYEQYF.

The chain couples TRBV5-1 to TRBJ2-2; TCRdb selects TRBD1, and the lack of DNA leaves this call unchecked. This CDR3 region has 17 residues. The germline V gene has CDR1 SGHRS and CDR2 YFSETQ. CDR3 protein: CASSPGTGGLNTGELFF.

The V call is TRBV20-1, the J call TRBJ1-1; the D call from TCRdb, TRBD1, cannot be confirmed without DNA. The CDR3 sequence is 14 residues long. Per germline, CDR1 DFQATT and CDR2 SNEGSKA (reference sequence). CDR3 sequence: CSARDGTVNTEAFF.

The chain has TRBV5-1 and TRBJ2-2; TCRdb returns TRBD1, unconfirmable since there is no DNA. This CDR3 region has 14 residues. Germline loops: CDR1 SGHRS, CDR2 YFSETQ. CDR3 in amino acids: CASSLTGGAGELFF.

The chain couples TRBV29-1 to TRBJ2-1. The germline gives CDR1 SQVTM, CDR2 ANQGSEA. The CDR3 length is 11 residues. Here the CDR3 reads CSGEISTEQFF.

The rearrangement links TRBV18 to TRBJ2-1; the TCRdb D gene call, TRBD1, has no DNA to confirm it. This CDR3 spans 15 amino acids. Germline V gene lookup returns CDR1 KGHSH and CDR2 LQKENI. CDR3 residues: CASSPNGGRYNEQFF.

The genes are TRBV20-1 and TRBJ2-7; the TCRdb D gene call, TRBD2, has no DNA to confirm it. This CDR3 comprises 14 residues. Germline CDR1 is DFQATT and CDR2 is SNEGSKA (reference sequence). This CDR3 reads CSASGSLPIYEQYF.